Listed below are T cell receptor beta chains from one sample, sequenced in a study of T cell changes during pregnancy in multiple sclerosis. Data came from immunoSEQ multiplex PCR; TCRdb stores just in-frame clones and leaves some out. The repertoire holds fewer than 85,000 clones, with roughly 93% as singletons. Sequenced here: peripheral blood, sampled in the second trimester of pregnancy. All receptors come from a female donor with multiple sclerosis, enrolled in a pregnancy study. Each CDR3 is given with its conserved first and last residue. The order of the fields is clone size, D gene, V gene, J gene, CDR3 protein, CDR3 DNA. D genes are given only for firm matches. The size of a clone is reported for some rows only, either as once, few or many, or as a class for expanded clones.

-	-	TRBV30	TRBJ1-1	CAWSAALGRGATEAFF	TGTGCCTGGAGTGCCGCGTTGGGGCGCGGCGCCACTGAAGCTTTCTTT
-	-	TRBV29-1	TRBJ1-3	CSVGDFSGNTIYF	TGCAGCGTCGGGGATTTCTCTGGAAACACCATATATTTT
-	-	TRBV6-5	TRBJ2-2	CASSSQGAVAGELFF	TGTGCCAGCAGTTCCCAGGGCGCCGTAGCCGGGGAGCTGTTTTTT
-	TRBD1	TRBV6-6	TRBJ2-7	CASSHRDRGLQEQYF	TGTGCCAGCAGTCACCGGGACAGGGGGCTTCAAGAGCAGTACTTC
-	-	TRBV2	TRBJ1-3	CASAPRGSSGNTIYF	TGTGCCAGCGCCCCCAGGGGTAGCTCTGGAAACACCATATATTTT
-	TRBD1	TRBV7-2	TRBJ1-3	CASSVTGTATSGNTIYF	TGTGCCAGCAGCGTTACCGGGACAGCGACCTCTGGAAACACCATATATTTT
-	TRBD2	TRBV7-9	TRBJ2-7	CASSPGGWEQYF	TGTGCCAGCAGCCCGGGGGGGTGGGAGCAGTACTTC
-	TRBD2	TRBV27	TRBJ2-3	CASSFSGGTDTQYF	TGTGCCAGCAGTTTTAGCGGGGGCACAGATACGCAGTATTTT
-	-	TRBV27	TRBJ2-1	CASSTTDEQFF	TGTGCCAGCAGTACTACTGATGAGCAGTTCTTC
-	-	TRBV6-6	TRBJ2-1	CASTPRESEQFF	TGTGCCAGCACCCCCCGGGAATCTGAGCAGTTCTTC
-	TRBD1	TRBV27	TRBJ1-6	CASTSGTGTNSPLHF	TGTGCCAGCACCTCCGGGACAGGGACTAATTCACCCCTCCACTTT
-	-	TRBV6-1	TRBJ2-2	CASSPTVFHAGELFF	TGTGCCAGCAGTCCTACCGTGTTCCACGCCGGGGAGCTGTTTTTT
-	TRBD1	TRBV29-1	TRBJ2-6	CSVTGSLSGANVLTF	TGCAGCGTGACAGGGAGTTTATCCGGGGCCAACGTCCTGACTTTC
once	TRBD1	TRBV13	TRBJ2-7	CASSSDRDSEQYF	TGTGCCAGCAGCTCTGACAGGGATAGCGAGCAGTACTTC
few	-	TRBV5-6	TRBJ1-2	CASSLAGIRGYTF	TGTGCCAGCAGCTTGGCAGGGATTCGTGGCTACACCTTC
few	TRBD1	TRBV27	TRBJ2-7	CASSFTRDRFYEQYF	TGTGCCAGCAGCTTTACACGGGACAGGTTCTACGAGCAGTACTTC
once	TRBD1	TRBV19	TRBJ1-1	CASSTGWDRGLVATEAFF	TGTGCCAGTAGTACGGGATGGGACAGGGGTTTAGTGGCGACTGAAGCTTTCTTT
-	-	TRBV25-1	TRBJ1-2	CASSESLGYGYTF	TGTGCCAGCAGTGAATCTCTCGGCTATGGCTACACCTTC
-	TRBD2	TRBV30	TRBJ2-2	CAWRAGLAGGRAGELFF	TGTGCCTGGAGAGCAGGACTAGCGGGAGGGAGGGCCGGGGAGCTGTTTTTT
-	-	TRBV7-9	TRBJ1-3	CASSPLVGGYSGNTIYF	TGTGCCAGCAGTCCCCTAGTAGGCGGCTACTCTGGAAACACCATATATTTT
-	TRBD2	TRBV5-4	TRBJ2-3	CASSFGPSGGADTQYF	TGTGCCAGCAGCTTTGGGCCTAGCGGGGGGGCAGATACGCAGTATTTT
-	TRBD2	TRBV13	TRBJ2-6	CASSSKRDPGANVLTF	TGTGCCAGCAGCTCAAAGCGGGACCCGGGGGCCAACGTCCTGACTTTC
-	TRBD2	TRBV5-4	TRBJ2-5	CASSFEGGSGETQYF	TGTGCCAGCAGCTTTGAGGGAGGGAGCGGAGAGACCCAGTACTTC
-	-	TRBV10-3	TRBJ1-3	CAIRSRGIAGNTIYF	TGTGCCATCAGGTCCAGGGGTATTGCTGGAAACACCATATATTTT
-	TRBD1	TRBV16	TRBJ2-1	CASSQQGAKSNEQFF	TGTGCCAGCAGCCAACAGGGGGCTAAGAGCAATGAGCAGTTCTTC
-	-	TRBV5-6	TRBJ2-7	CASTAGTALYEQYF	TGTGCCAGCACTGCCGGGACTGCACTTTACGAGCAGTACTTC
-	-	TRBV7-9	TRBJ2-7	CASSPSGISEQYF	TGTGCCAGCAGCCCCTCGGGAATTAGCGAGCAGTACTTC
once	-	TRBV9	TRBJ1-1	CASSVEGRDTEAFF	TGTGCCAGCAGCGTAGAAGGGAGGGACACTGAAGCTTTCTTT
-	TRBD2	TRBV6-1	TRBJ2-5	CASSERAGGPETQYF	TGTGCCAGCAGTGAAAGGGCGGGGGGGCCGGAGACCCAGTACTTC
-	-	TRBV2	TRBJ2-7	CASSDPNLPNRGLSSYEQYF	TGTGCCAGCAGTGATCCTAACTTACCTAACAGGGGACTTAGCTCCTACGAGCAGTACTTC
-	-	TRBV19	TRBJ2-1	CATKNRDRPTSTYNEQFF	TGTGCCACTAAGAACCGAGACAGGCCAACCTCAACCTACAATGAGCAGTTCTTC
-	-	TRBV23-1	TRBJ1-1	CASSLSLNTEAFF	TGCGCCAGCAGTCTCTCCTTGAACACTGAAGCTTTCTTT
-	-	TRBV5-6	TRBJ1-1	CASSFRGTEAFF	TGTGCCAGCAGCTTTAGGGGGACTGAAGCTTTCTTT
-	-	TRBV5-1	TRBJ1-4	CASSPGHRNEKLFF	TGCGCCAGCAGCCCGGGACACCGCAATGAAAAACTGTTTTTT